This T cell receptor delta chain was obtained from a study of gammadelta T cells in human blood. TCRdb called clones from the RT-PCR reads again using CATT. Of fewer than 350 delta-chain clones listed, roughly 25% are singletons. This CDR3 spans 19 amino acids. V was trimmed by 0 bases and J by 4 bases, leaving 18 bases between them. Germline V gene data show CDR1 as GEAIGNYY and CDR2 as EKD. Study-wide results and limits: Microbial exposure appeared to drive polyclonal γδ T cell expansion after birth.

There are a few counts of this clone. Its antigen is undetermined. The protein held in TCRdb is that of a much larger clone and does not match this DNA's translation at residue 8, likely because of a read error; the protein shown is translated from the DNA. Source material: Vgamma9Vdelta2 gamma-delta T cells from adult blood. The sequence derives from a human donor. The chain links TRDV2 to TRDJ3; no firm D call. The CDR3 DNA sequence: TGTGCCTGTGACACCGTGCGGGGTGCCATGAGGTGGGACACCCGACAGATGTTTTTC. This translates into CACDTVRGAMRWDTRQMFF.